These T cell receptor beta chains were read from a single sample in a study of blood T cell repertoires in COVID-19. Clones were read by immunoSEQ multiplex PCR, and TCRdb kept only the in-frame ones, dropping some. The sample consists of a few hundred thousand clones, roughly 90% of them appearing once. Sequenced material: peripheral blood. These receptors were collected from a man aged 45 to 65 with acute or convalescent COVID-19. Each CDR3 is given with its conserved first and last residue. D genes are given only for firm matches. Not every row has a clone size; where given, it reads once, few, many or a size class.

d_gene | j_gene | abundance | v_gene | CDR3nt | CDR3aa
- | TRBJ1-2 | - | TRBV7-9 | TGTGCCAGCAGCCTACGCATAGATGGCTACACCTTC | CASSLRIDGYTF
- | TRBJ2-7 | once | TRBV10-2 | TGCGCCAGCAGTGAGTTTGGGAGAGACAAACCCTTCAATCAGTACTTC | CASSEFGRDKPFNQYF
TRBD1 | TRBJ2-5 | - | TRBV29-1 | TGCAGCGTTTTGACAGGGGTGGAGGAGACCCAGTACTTC | CSVLTGVEETQYF
- | TRBJ2-3 | few | TRBV5-8 | TGTGCCAGCAGCTTAGTGGGGCAGGGGATCGATACGCAGTATTTT | CASSLVGQGIDTQYF
- | TRBJ1-4 | - | TRBV7-9 | TGTGCCAGCAGCGTCGACAGGTTTGGTGAAAAACTGTTTTTT | CASSVDRFGEKLFF
- | TRBJ2-2 | - | TRBV18 | TGTGCCAGCTCACGGGGAGGAGGATCCGGGGAGCTGTTTTTT | CASSRGGGSGELFF
- | TRBJ2-3 | - | TRBV5-1 | TGCGCCAGCAGCTTGGAGGTCCCGGGGAATACGCAGTATTTT | CASSLEVPGNTQYF
TRBD1 | TRBJ1-1 | - | TRBV5-8 | TGTGCCAGCAGACAGGGGGCACTTGGTGAAGCTTTCTTT | CASRQGALGEAFF
- | TRBJ1-1 | - | TRBV7-9 | TGTGCCAGCAGCGTCCTGACGGCGGCTGAAGCTTTCTTT | CASSVLTAAEAFF
- | TRBJ1-1 | - | TRBV10-2 | TGCGCCAGCAGTGAGGACAGGCTAGGAATCATGAACACTGAAGCTTTCTTT | CASSEDRLGIMNTEAFF
TRBD1 | TRBJ1-1 | - | TRBV5-5 | TGTGCCAGCAGGCCCTCAGGGGGCACTGAAGCTTTCTTT | CASRPSGGTEAFF
- | TRBJ1-2 | - | TRBV6-2/TRBV6-3 | TGTGCCAGCAGTTACCAGGCAGTAGGCTATGGCTACACCTTC | CASSYQAVGYGYTF
- | TRBJ1-1 | - | TRBV29-1 | TGCAGCGCGGGGGAGGTTGGGTTGAACACTGAAGCTTTCTTT | CSAGEVGLNTEAFF
- | TRBJ2-1 | - | TRBV2 | TGTGCCAGCAGTGAAAGTCGGTGGTCGAATGAGCAGTTCTTC | CASSESRWSNEQFF
- | TRBJ1-1 | - | TRBV7-5 | TGTGCCAGAAGCTTGAGGATCGTGGAGGCTTTCTTT | CARSLRIVEAFF
- | TRBJ1-2 | - | TRBV7-9 | TGTGCCAGCAGCTCGACACAGAACTATGGCTACACCTTC | CASSSTQNYGYTF
- | TRBJ1-2 | - | TRBV5-1 | TGCGCCAGCAGCTTGGCCCCCGGGGCTAACTATGGCTACACCTTC | CASSLAPGANYGYTF
TRBD1 | TRBJ2-2 | - | TRBV15 | TGTGCCACCAGCAGAGTGGTCAGGACAGGTTACACCGGGGAGCTGTTTTTT | CATSRVVRTGYTGELFF
- | TRBJ2-7 | - | TRBV25-1 | TGTGCCAGCAGTGATAGCCCAGGGGGGACCTACGAGCAGTACTTC | CASSDSPGGTYEQYF
- | TRBJ1-1 | - | TRBV5-6 | TGTGCCAGCAGCCAACAGGGTCTCGGTGAAGCTTTCTTT | CASSQQGLGEAFF
- | TRBJ1-3 | - | TRBV27 | TGTGCCAACCCGAGGGCTGGAAACACCATATATTTT | CANPRAGNTIYF
- | TRBJ2-7 | - | TRBV18 | TGTGCCAGCTCAGCAGGGTCCCGCGAGCAGTACTTC | CASSAGSREQYF
- | TRBJ2-4 | - | TRBV24-1 | TGTGCCACTCCGTCAGGGGAACTAGCCAAAAACATTCAGTACTTC | CATPSGELAKNIQYF
TRBD1 | TRBJ2-5 | - | TRBV3-1/TRBV3-2 | TGTGCCAGCAGCCGACAGGGGGCATTTTACCAAGAGACCCAGTACTTC | CASSRQGAFYQETQYF